The rows below give T cell receptor beta chains drawn from one sample of a study of follicular helper T cells after annual influenza vaccination. The assay was immunoSEQ multiplex PCR, and TCRdb's table has in-frame clones only and misses some. The table records 5,500 to 7,000 clones, around nine tenths of them present only once. The sample consisted of CXCR5+ CD38- circulating T follicular helper cells from blood, taken 7 days after influenza vaccination. All receptors derive from an adult who received the influenza vaccine. Both conserved end residues are trimmed from each CDR3.

V,J,CDR3
TRBV7-9,TRBJ1-2,ASSRQGAGYGYT
TRBV18,TRBJ2-7,ASSPQSEGYEQY
TRBV28,TRBJ1-1,ASSFRGQGRLAF
TRBV7-9,TRBJ2-7,ASSSRRGVSLTGEQY
TRBV7-2,TRBJ2-7,ASSLGGASSYEQY
TRBV7-2,TRBJ2-7,ASSLDQGTAYEQY
TRBV5-1,TRBJ1-2,ASNQQGASNGYT
TRBV4-3,TRBJ2-1,ASSQTTGSYNEQF
TRBV5-4,TRBJ2-1,ASSGRTGPFNEQF
TRBV30,TRBJ2-1,AWSVVRRFPF
TRBV6-5,TRBJ1-1,ASRGLRVSGTEAF
TRBV30,TRBJ1-2,AWRTGYNYGYT
TRBV7-2,TRBJ2-7,ASSPTGGGAKTYEQY
TRBV7-6,TRBJ2-7,ASSLSKVSEQY
TRBV6-4,TRBJ2-3,ASRGGLPGTQCTDTQY
TRBV7-3,TRBJ1-1,ASSLSSVTNTEAF
TRBV14,TRBJ2-5,ASSLQGGAETQY
TRBV19,TRBJ1-1,ASRERGNTEAF
TRBV30,TRBJ2-3,AWSGVVTDTQY
TRBV5-4,TRBJ1-2,ASSYRVDGYT
TRBV7-6,TRBJ2-1,ASSLSGVQGNEQF
TRBV11-2,TRBJ2-7,ASSFSFSYEQY